The rows below give T cell receptor beta chains drawn from one sample of a study of blood T cell repertoires in COVID-19. Sequencing was performed with immunoSEQ multiplex PCR; in TCRdb, only in-frame clones are kept and a portion is missing. The sample includes approximately 170,000 clones, around 81% seen only once; the top ten take about 5.6%. The sequenced sample consisted of PBMCs or T cells enriched from blood (not recorded which). The receptors come from a man between 35 and 55 years old who had recovered from COVID-19. Both conserved end residues are trimmed from each CDR3.

v_gene | CDR3aa
TRBV12-5 | ASGLARTSGGYNEQF
TRBV6-5 | ASSLTLDRYTEAF
TRBV19 | ATTMGGTEAF
TRBV7-2 | ASSFGLAGGLKDTQY
TRBV7-8 | ASSLRLAGDRTDTQY
TRBV9 | ASSVQGAGNLYGYT
TRBV10-2 | ASSESSGGANEQF
TRBV7-6 | ASSQIQGGGQPQH
TRBV5-8 | ASRTWQGNQPQH
TRBV20-1 | SASSGSGDAYEQY
TRBV27 | ASSLIRGGVSGYT
TRBV10-3 | AISESRPSNQPQH
TRBV29-1 | SVEQGSTEAF
TRBV7-7 | ASSWGGTLQETQY
TRBV19 | ASSITGSYEQY
TRBV6-1 | ASSDPGQGAGEQY
TRBV2 | ASSEGRLNTEAF
TRBV9 | ASRQQEQGAYGYT
TRBV7-6 | ASSKGQGQSYNEQF
TRBV11-2 | ASSKNRGTGELF
TRBV6-2/TRBV6-3 | ASSYVTGPSYNEQF
TRBV5-1 | ASSPLTGEKLF
TRBV6-5 | ASRGSLGGYGYT
TRBV5-5 | ASSLGGDTEAF
TRBV5-1 | ASSGGTGGTNEKLF
TRBV6-4 | ASSDWANTEAF
TRBV5-1 | ASSLYQGMNTEAF
TRBV25-1 | ASSEMRGGPYEQY
TRBV27 | ASSLPSPGTGTGEQF
TRBV28 | ATRGRGRSDTQY
TRBV10-3 | AIRASGGVGNEQF
TRBV30 | AWSAAGRGPQH
TRBV19 | ASSMGHTNQPQH
TRBV19 | ASSSGGEGNQPQH